The clone carrying this TCR beta chain was seen more than once but under ten times. What it binds is unknown. The CDR3 extends over 13 amino acids. Trimming pared 2 bases from V and 5 bases from J, leaving 10 bases between. CDR1 and CDR2 from the germline V gene are SEHNR and FQNEAQ (reference sequence). The data were obtained in a study of T-cell memory formation after mild COVID-19. At the level of the study: Each donor largely had its own TCR clusters.

Each CDR3 protein is one row after TCRdb ran MiXCR on the 5' RACE reads. This sample has 350,000 or so distinct CDR3 sequences; 10% to 15% occur once, and the top ten carry over 20%. Findings and caveats of the study: Day 15 to 85 contracting clones showed balanced CD4/CD8; later expanders leaned CD4+. Those CD4+ clones that contracted were mainly in CM and EM (CD8+ ones in EMRA). Nothing confirmed that second-wave clones peaking on day 37 were specific for SARS-CoV-2.

This chain uses TRBV7-9 with TRBJ2-7; D is uncertain. This TCR derives from a man aged 18 to 29 who had mild COVID-19 (a few samples of this study predate the infection). Cell type and time point are not known. Sequencing was done on a sample of PBMCs or a T cell subset sorted from them (not recorded which). For the CDR3, the DNA is TGTGCCAGCAGCTTAATCGGGTCGGACGAGCAGTACTTC. Residues: CASSLIGSDEQYF. The full variable domain, rest sourced from reference TRBV7-9 and TRBJ2-7, is DTGVSQNPRHKITKRGQNVTFRCDPISEHNRLYWYRQTLGQGPEFLTYFQNEAQLEKSRLLSDRFSAERPKGSFSTLEIQRTEQGDSAMYLCASSLIGSDEQYFGPGTRLTVT.